The 7 T cell receptor beta chains presented below share a single source sample, sequenced in a study of blood T cell repertoires in COVID-19. Data came from immunoSEQ multiplex PCR; TCRdb stores just in-frame clones and leaves some out. The sample gives some 400,000 clones, around 87% of which show up once; roughly 10% is in the top ten. Sequencing input: peripheral blood. These receptors originate from a woman aged 30 to 39 with COVID-19, enrolled during active disease.

The CDR3 here is CASSQAGGGETQYF. DNA for the CDR3: TGTGCCAGCAGCCAAGCGGGGGGTGGGGAGACCCAGTACTTC. The J gene is TRBJ2-5, the V gene TRBV3-1 (or the pseudogene TRBV3-2), with 7 bases fitting TRBD2. This CDR3 region has 14 residues. V shed 1 base and J 5 bases; nucleotides not matched to a gene: 4. CDR1 and CDR2 (germline): LGHDT, YNNKEL (reference sequence).

With regard to this clone: Other nucleotide sequences in the sample specify the same CDR3. V and J are TRBV3-1 (or the pseudogene TRBV3-2) and TRBJ1-2; D may be TRBD1 (5 bases). In germline, CDR1 is LGHDT, CDR2 YNNKEL (reference sequence). The germline V and J ends were trimmed by 3 bases and 1 base, with 6 bases remaining between them. The CDR3 is 13 residues long. CDR3 nucleotides: TGTGCCAGCAGCCAGGGGGGTAACTATGGCTACACCTTC. It translates to CASSQGGNYGYTF.

This clone was counted between two and nine times. The chain carries TRBV20-1 and TRBJ1-1, with 7 positions matching TRBD1. V was pared by 5 bases and J by 10 bases, with 7 bases of the junction left unmatched. Looked up from germline, CDR1 is DFQATT and CDR2 is SNEGSKA (reference sequence). The CDR3 contains 11 residues. The CDR3 DNA reads as TGCAGTGCTGGGGACAGCTGGGGAGCTTTCTTT. The encoded protein is CSAGDSWGAFF.

The genes are TRBV5-1 and TRBJ2-3; D is uncertain. V gave up 4 bases and J gave up 3 bases, with 21 bases separating them. CDR1 and CDR2 from the germline V gene are SGHRS and YFSETQ. The CDR3 is 17 residues long. CDR3 nucleotides: TGCGCCAGCAGCCCCCGTTCGACGCAACCAGGTACAGATACGCAGTATTTT. Translation: CASSPRSTQPGTDTQYF.

The gene calls are TRBV19 and TRBJ2-7; D unresolved. The germline V gene has CDR1 LNHDA and CDR2 SQIVND (reference sequence). The length of the CDR3 is 15 residues. V was trimmed by 1 base and J by 2 bases, leaving 12 bases between them. CDR3 in amino acids: CASSIGVIGTYEQYF. In nucleotides, the CDR3 is TGTGCCAGTAGTATAGGCGTCATCGGTACCTACGAGCAGTACTTC.

The chain employs TRBV4-1 and TRBJ1-5; D is perhaps TRBD1 (5 bases). This CDR3 has 16 amino acids. Germline V gene data show CDR1 as MGHRA and CDR2 as YSYEKL. V lost 4 bases to trimming and J lost 0 bases, with 13 bases between them. The CDR3: CASSPQGGYSNQPQHF. CDR3 sequence (DNA): TGCGCCAGCAGCCCCCAGGGAGGATATAGCAATCAGCCCCAGCATTTT.

This clone was seen a handful of times. The chain joins TRBV27 to TRBJ2-7; D is uncertain. Trimming took 8 bases from V and 1 from J, leaving 12 bases between them. Germline V gives CDR1 MNHEY, CDR2 SMNVEV (reference sequence). This CDR3 has 13 residues. CDR3 coding DNA: TGTGCCAGCGCACGAGCTACTTCCTACGAGCAGTACTTC. Translation: CASARATSYEQYF.